The clone carrying this T cell receptor beta chain was counted many times. What it binds is unknown. Diagnostic assessment was based on clinical symptoms, serum thyroxine and TRAb, thyroid ultrasound and orbital computed tomography. The data belong to a study of T cells in Graves' hyperthyroidism and ophthalmopathy. Findings of the study overall: Model-based prediction identified ophthalmopathy a median approximately 6 months prior to its onset. Researchers report that a 13 V-J model separated ophthalmopathy from stable hyperthyroidism. Most thyroid clonotypes with frequency above 0.001 were detected in blood.

Germline CDR1 reads MDHEN; CDR2 reads SYDVKM. The CDR3 length is 16 residues. V dropped 6 bases and J dropped 1 base, with 18 bases sitting between them. Amplification of TCR beta CDR3 regions was performed using RNA transcripts as template. HTBI primers drove first-round RT-PCR of the TCR CDR3. TCRdb called the multiplex PCR reads again in MiXCR, with one record for every CDR3 protein. The sample comprises a few hundred thousand distinct CDR3 sequences, about 16% of which are singletons, and less than 30% rests with the top ten. This receptor was identified in a woman in her 30s with Graves' ophthalmopathy. The V call is TRBV28, the J call TRBJ1-1, with no clear D. The sample consisted of blood. In nucleotides, the CDR3 is TGTGCCAGCAGCAAGGTCCAAGGACTTACGAACACTGAAGCTTTCTTT. Translated, it gives CASSKVQGLTNTEAFF.